The T cell receptor beta chain described here comes from a study of T-cell memory formation after mild COVID-19. TCRdb passed the 5' RACE reads through MiXCR, listing each CDR3 protein once. The profile shows about 410,000 distinct CDR3 sequences, 23% of them singletons. CDR1 SEHNR and CDR2 FQNEAQ come from the germline V gene (reference sequence). V dropped 5 bases and J dropped 3 bases, with 13 bases sitting between them. The CDR3 contains 14 residues. The sample comprised PBMCs or a T cell subset sorted from them (not recorded which). This chain joins TRBV7-9 and TRBJ2-5; D not resolved. The source is an adult woman who had mild COVID-19 (a few samples of this study predate the infection). Cell type and time point are not known. CDR3 nucleotide sequence: TGTGCCAGCAGCCCAGTAACTACTGAAGAGACCCAGTACTTC. Protein: CASSPVTTEETQYF.